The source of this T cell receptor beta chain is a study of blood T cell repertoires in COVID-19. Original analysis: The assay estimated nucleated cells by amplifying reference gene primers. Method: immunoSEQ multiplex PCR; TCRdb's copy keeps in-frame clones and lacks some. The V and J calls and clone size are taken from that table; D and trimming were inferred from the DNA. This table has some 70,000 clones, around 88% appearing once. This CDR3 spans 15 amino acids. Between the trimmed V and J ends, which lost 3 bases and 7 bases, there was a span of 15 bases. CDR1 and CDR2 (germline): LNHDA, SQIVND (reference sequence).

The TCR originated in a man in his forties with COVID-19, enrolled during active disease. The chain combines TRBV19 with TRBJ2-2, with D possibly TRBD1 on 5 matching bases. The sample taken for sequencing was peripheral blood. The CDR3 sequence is CASSIVRVGRGELFF. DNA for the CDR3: TGTGCCAGTAGTATTGTCAGGGTAGGACGCGGGGAGCTGTTTTTT.